This TCR beta chain is from a study of shared clonotypes between healthy human individuals. The repertoire was sequenced with immunoSEQ multiplex PCR; TCRdb's copy has only in-frame clones and lacks some. The sample shows approximately 530,000 clones, around 95% of them seen only once. V was clipped by 6 bases and J by 2 bases; unmatched bases: 3. Germline-derived CDR1 and CDR2 are MNHEY and SMNVEV (reference sequence). This CDR3 contains 13 residues. Whole-study results and caveats: The naive CD4 repertoires of several donors were compared, and roughly 5.1% of clonotypes were shared.

This clone has only one observation. Its antigen remains unidentified. V usage is TRBV27 and J usage is TRBJ2-5, with 7 bases lining up with TRBD1. The specimen was naive CD4+ T cells sorted from blood. Subset in this sample: CD45RA+ positively selected. The TCR comes from a woman in her 30s in good health. CDR3 sequence reads: CASSLGQQETQYF. In nucleotides, the CDR3 is TGTGCCAGCAGCCTGGGACAGCAAGAGACCCAGTACTTC.